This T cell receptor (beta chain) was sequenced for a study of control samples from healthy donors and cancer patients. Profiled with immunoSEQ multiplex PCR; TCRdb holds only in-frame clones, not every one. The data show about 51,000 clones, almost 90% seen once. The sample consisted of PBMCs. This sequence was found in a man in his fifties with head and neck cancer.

The CDR3 DNA reads TGTGCCAGCAGCCTCCCCGGGACAGGGACTTTCTACGAGCAGTACTTC. Its translation is CASSLPGTGTFYEQYF. The gene calls are TRBV4-2 and TRBJ2-7; 9 positions match TRBD1. The germline CDR1 and CDR2 sequences are LGHNA and YNFKEQ. V shed 4 bases, J shed 3 bases, and the junction held 10 bases outside the gene matches. CDR3 length: 16 amino acids.